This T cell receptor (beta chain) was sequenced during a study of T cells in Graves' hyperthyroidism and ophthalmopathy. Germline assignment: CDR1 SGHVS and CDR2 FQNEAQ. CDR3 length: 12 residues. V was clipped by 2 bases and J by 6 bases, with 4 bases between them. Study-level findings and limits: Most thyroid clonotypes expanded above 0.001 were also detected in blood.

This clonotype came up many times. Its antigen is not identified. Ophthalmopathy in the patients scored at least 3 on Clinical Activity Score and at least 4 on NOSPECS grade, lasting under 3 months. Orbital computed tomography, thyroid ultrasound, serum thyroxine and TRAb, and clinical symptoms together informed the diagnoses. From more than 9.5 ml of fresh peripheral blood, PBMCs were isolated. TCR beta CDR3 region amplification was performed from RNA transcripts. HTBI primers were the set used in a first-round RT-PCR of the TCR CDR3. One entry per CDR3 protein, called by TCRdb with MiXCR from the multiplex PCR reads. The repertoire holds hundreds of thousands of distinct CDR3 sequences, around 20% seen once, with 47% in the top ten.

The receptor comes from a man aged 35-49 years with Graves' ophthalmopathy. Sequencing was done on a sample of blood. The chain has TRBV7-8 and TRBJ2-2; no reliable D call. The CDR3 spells CASSLSSGELFF. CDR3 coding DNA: TGTGCCAGCAGCTTAAGTTCCGGGGAGCTGTTTTTT. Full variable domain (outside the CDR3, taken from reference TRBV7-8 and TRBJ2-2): GAGVSQSPRYKVAKRGQDVALRCDPISGHVSLFWYQQALGQGPEFLTYFQNEAQLDKSGLPSDRFFAERPEGSVSTLKIQRTQQEDSAVYLCASSLSSGELFFGEGSRLTVL.